The TCR beta chain under discussion was sequenced for a study of identical twins. The V and J ends lost 5 bases and 11 bases, in that order; junction bases with no gene match: 3. This CDR3 is 11 amino acids long. The germline CDR1 and CDR2 sequences are SGHVS and FQNEAQ. A universal primer site was added by template switching, and unique molecular identifiers were carried by the cDNA. TCRdb ran MiXCR on the 5' RACE reads and lists one entry per CDR3 protein. The sample yields approximately 550,000 distinct CDR3 sequences, under 25% seen once. These data also formed part of another study, on yellow fever vaccine responses in identical twins.

Sequencing was carried out using CD4+ T cells sorted from blood. This sequence was found in a woman in her late teens or twenties in good health. The chain links TRBV7-8 to TRBJ1-1; TRBD1 agrees at 9 bases. This CDR3 reads CASSNRGQAFF. The CDR3 DNA reads TGTGCCAGCAGCAACAGGGGGCAGGCTTTCTTT.